The 9 T cell receptor beta chains presented below share a single source sample, sequenced in a study of cytomegalovirus exposure and HLA in healthy donors. Both 60 Vbeta primers and 13 Jbeta primers went into the PCR. Here immunoSEQ multiplex PCR was the method, and the copy in TCRdb shows in-frame clones only, minus some. The sample includes over 150,000 clones, 60% to 80% of them seen just once. Sequenced: PBMCs. The receptors shown here come from a man aged 18 to 29 in good health and CMV-seropositive.

This chain connects TRBV2 to TRBJ2-5, with 7 positions matching TRBD2. The DNA end is more similar to TRBJ2-7, so the J call may be wrong. The CDR3 totals 14 residues. Per the germline V gene, CDR1 is SNHLY and CDR2 is FYNNEI. This CDR3 reads CASSGQAGLYEQYF. CDR3 nucleotide sequence: TGTGCCAGCAGTGGTCAAGCGGGGCTATACGAGCAGTACTTC.

The rearrangement links TRBV7-2 to TRBJ2-1; TRBD1 matches 10 bases. The CDR3 contains 15 residues. Germline lookup yields CDR1 SGHTA and CDR2 FQGNSA. The V segment lost 4 bases and the J segment 7 bases; nucleotides outside the gene matches: 7. The CDR3 coding sequence is TGTGCCAGCAGCTCCGGGACAGGGGAACGTAATGAGCAGTTCTTC. It is translated as CASSSGTGERNEQFF.

V and J are TRBV14 and TRBJ1-2; 11 nucleotides align to TRBD1. Germline CDR1 and CDR2: SGHDN and FVKESK. CDR3 length equals 15 residues. With V trimmed by 4 bases and J by 4 bases, 5 bases remained unmatched. The CDR3 region is CASSPGQGATYGYTF. For the CDR3, the DNA is TGTGCCAGCAGCCCTGGACAGGGGGCTACCTATGGCTACACCTTC.

V and J are TRBV19 and TRBJ1-2; D is perhaps TRBD1 (5 bases). Per germline, CDR1 LNHDA and CDR2 SQIVND (reference sequence). Trimming removed 7 bases from V and 5 bases from J, with 14 bases in between. This CDR3 has 13 residues. CDR3 nucleotides: TGTGCCAGTAATGGAGGGGCCTATTATGGCTACACCTTC. Its translation is CASNGGAYYGYTF.

In its sample, this clone was seen a few times. This chain links TRBV7-6 with TRBJ1-3; D perhaps matches TRBD1 (5 bases). CDR1 is SGHVS and CDR2 is FNYEAQ in the germline V gene. Trimming took off 5 bases at V and 2 bases at J, with 13 bases between the two ends. This CDR3 has 15 residues. This chain's CDR3 is CASSLGTLAGNTIYF. The DNA of the CDR3 is TGTGCCAGCAGCCTCGGGACTTTAGCTGGAAACACCATATATTTT.

The CDR3 loop reads CASSLVSGDGSSPEKLFF. The CDR3 nucleotides read TGTGCCAGCAGCTTAGTTTCCGGGGACGGGAGCAGCCCGGAAAAACTGTTTTTT. J is TRBJ1-4 and V is TRBV7-9, with D maybe TRBD1 (5 bases). With 1 base removed from V and 8 bases from J, the gap between germline ends came to 23 bases. This CDR3 spans 18 amino acids. Looked up from germline, CDR1 is SEHNR and CDR2 is FQNEAQ (reference sequence).

This chain uses TRBV2 with TRBJ1-1; unclear D gene. The CDR3 spans 14 residues. Trimming removed 6 bases from V and 1 base from J, with 12 bases in between. CDR1 is SNHLY and CDR2 is FYNNEI in the germline V gene. Here the CDR3 reads CASRRREGNTEAFF. Written as DNA, the CDR3 is TGTGCCAGCAGGCGGAGGGAGGGGAACACTGAAGCTTTCTTT.

The chain has TRBV15 and TRBJ2-5; TRBD2 might be the D (5 bases). Germline loops: CDR1 LNHNV, CDR2 YYDKDF (reference sequence). Trimming cost V 4 bases and J 5 bases, with 11 bases left between them. CDR3 size: 13 residues. CDR3 coding DNA: TGTGCCACCAGCACCTGGAGAGGGGAGACCCAGTACTTC. It yields the protein CATSTWRGETQYF.

The chain links TRBV6-6 to TRBJ1-4; D might be TRBD1 (6 bases). There are 14 residues in the CDR3. Per germline, CDR1 MNHNY and CDR2 SVGAGI (reference sequence). V was cut by 6 bases and J by 7 bases, with 15 bases left in between. CDR3 amino acids: CASRPEGTFEKLFF. The CDR3, as DNA: TGTGCCAGCAGGCCAGAGGGGACATTTGAAAAACTGTTTTTT.